The 3 T cell receptor beta chains below all came from one sample that was sequenced in a study of blood T cell repertoires in COVID-19 (dated by TCRdb to about 2020). Receptors were amplified or captured by the immunoSEQ multiplex PCR assay. Sourced from immuneACCESS, this table was stored by TCRdb with only in-frame sequences that have V and J called. A share of the clones is absent; for the studies checked, an unresolved V gene accounts for under half, and the remainder has no known explanation. The sample profile shows over 60,000 clones; around nine tenths of them were found once. The leading ten clones occupy less than 3% of the sample. Sequenced input: peripheral blood. The receptor set was obtained from a man between 65 and 79 years old with active or convalescent COVID-19.

This clone appeared once. The chain uses TRBV5-5 and TRBJ2-7, with a weak D call TRBD2 (6 bases). The germline gives CDR1 SGHKS, CDR2 YYEKEE (reference sequence). The V end was cut by 3 bases, the J end by 2 bases, with 12 bases between. CDR3 length: 14 amino acids. CDR3 sequence: CASSSLGGTYEQYF. The DNA of the CDR3 is TGTGCCAGCAGCTCCCTTGGGGGGACCTACGAGCAGTACTTC.

The sample holds one count of this clone. The J gene is TRBJ2-5, the V gene TRBV14; the D gene is possibly TRBD2 (5 bases). Trimming pared 1 base from V and 4 bases from J, leaving 13 bases between. Germline V gene data show CDR1 as SGHDN and CDR2 as FVKESK. CDR3 size: 15 residues. CDR3 loop: CASSQGGRWIETQYF. The CDR3 DNA follows: TGTGCCAGCAGCCAAGGAGGGAGATGGATAGAGACCCAGTACTTC.

The J gene is TRBJ2-5, the V gene TRBV12-3 or TRBV12-4, with D tentatively TRBD1 (6 bases). V lost 2 bases and J lost 4, with 8 bases in between. The CDR3 is made up of 13 amino acids. The CDR3 DNA sequence: TGTGCCAGCAGTTTAACAGGGCGAGAGACCCAGTACTTC. Its translation is CASSLTGRETQYF.